This is a list of T cell receptor beta chains from one sample in a study of T cells after yellow fever vaccination. In TCRdb, the 5' RACE reads were re-called with MiXCR into one record per CDR3 protein. The table shows hundreds of thousands of distinct CDR3 sequences, with less than 15% occurring only once. The sample in question was PBMCs, obtained on the day of the yellow fever booster vaccination. These receptors all come from a man younger than 40 who received the YFV17D yellow fever vaccine. The CDR3 runs from the conserved cysteine through the conserved F or W. The D gene is left open where the match is weak. Rows may omit the clone size; those that give it use once, few, many or a size class.

TRBJ2-3,.,few,TRBV6-1,CASKRTPYTDTQYF,TGTGCCAGCAAGAGGACCCCCTACACAGATACGCAGTATTTT
TRBJ1-1,.,.,TRBV19,CASKKNTEAFF,TGTGCCAGTAAAAAGAACACTGAAGCTTTCTTT
TRBJ2-5,TRBD2,.,TRBV20-1,CSAGRSSGFQETQYF,TGCAGTGCCGGAAGGTCTAGCGGCTTTCAAGAGACCCAGTACTTC
TRBJ2-7,.,few,TRBV18,CASSAYGEQYF,TGTGCCAGCTCAGCTTATGGGGAGCAGTACTTC
TRBJ2-2,.,many,TRBV5-6,CASSFGAGNTGELFF,TGTGCCAGCAGCTTCGGTGCAGGGAACACCGGGGAGCTGTTTTTT
TRBJ2-7,TRBD1,.,TRBV30,CAWNRDRGYEQYF,TGTGCCTGGAATAGGGACAGGGGCTACGAGCAGTACTTC
TRBJ2-5,.,.,TRBV6-2/TRBV6-3,CASRPLAYQETQYF,TGTGCCAGCAGGCCTTTAGCGTACCAAGAGACCCAGTACTTC
TRBJ2-7,TRBD1,many,TRBV29-1,CSVGDSSYEQYF,TGCAGCGTTGGGGACAGCTCCTACGAGCAGTACTTC
TRBJ2-7,.,.,TRBV7-6,CASSSNHDGEQYF,TGTGCCAGCAGCTCCAACCATGACGGCGAGCAGTACTTC
TRBJ1-1,.,.,TRBV29-1,CSVLADSLNTEAFF,TGCAGCGTCCTAGCGGACAGTCTGAACACTGAAGCTTTCTTT
TRBJ2-1,TRBD2,.,TRBV5-1,CASQAGGGDEQFF,TGCGCCAGCCAAGCGGGAGGAGGAGATGAGCAGTTCTTC
TRBJ2-1,.,.,TRBV10-1,CASSLTTPPYSEQFF,TGCGCCAGCAGTCTTACTACCCCGCCTTACAGTGAGCAGTTCTTC
TRBJ2-3,TRBD1,.,TRBV12-3/TRBV12-4,CASSTGQTDTQYF,TGTGCCAGCAGCACGGGACAGACAGATACGCAGTATTTT
TRBJ2-7,TRBD2,few,TRBV30,CAWSDAASGRYEQYF,TGTGCCTGGAGTGATGCGGCTAGCGGGAGGTACGAGCAGTACTTC
TRBJ2-1,TRBD2,few,TRBV28,CATYSSGRALNEQFF,TGTGCCACCTACAGTAGCGGGAGAGCGCTGAATGAGCAGTTCTTC
TRBJ2-1,.,many,TRBV7-8,CASSSGRGSYNEQFF,TGTGCCAGCAGCTCTGGGAGGGGGTCCTACAATGAGCAGTTCTTC